The TCR beta chain described here comes from a study of shared clonotypes between healthy human individuals. In the study overall: For every donor, three CD4 naive, three CD4 memory, two CD8 naive and one CD8 memory plates were used.

Study outcomes and limitations: Shared clonotypes: 4.5% to 5% naive CD4, about 4% naive CD8, around 2.2% memory CD4, approximately 0.4% memory CD8. Rarefaction showed that sequencing of sorted subsets was incomplete (despite large depth).

Germline loops: CDR1 MNHNS, CDR2 SASEGT. With V trimmed by 4 bases and J by 7 bases, 13 bases remained unmatched. This CDR3 region has 17 residues. With respect to this clone: Its antigen remains unknown.

Here immunoSEQ multiplex PCR was the method, and the copy in TCRdb shows in-frame clones only, minus some. In the table there are millions of clones, about 94% of which are singletons. In the naive CD8 group, cells lacked CD45RO and were positively selected for CCR7, so terminally differentiated effector memory CD45RA+ cells were left out. Specimen: naive CD8+ T cells sorted from blood. This chain joins TRBV6-1 and TRBJ2-2; TRBD1 matches at 9 bases. The clonotype originates from a man aged 18 to 30 in good health. This CDR3 is CASSATPGQGGNGELFF. CDR3 in DNA: TGTGCCAGCAGTGCTACTCCGGGACAGGGAGGAAACGGGGAGCTGTTTTTT.